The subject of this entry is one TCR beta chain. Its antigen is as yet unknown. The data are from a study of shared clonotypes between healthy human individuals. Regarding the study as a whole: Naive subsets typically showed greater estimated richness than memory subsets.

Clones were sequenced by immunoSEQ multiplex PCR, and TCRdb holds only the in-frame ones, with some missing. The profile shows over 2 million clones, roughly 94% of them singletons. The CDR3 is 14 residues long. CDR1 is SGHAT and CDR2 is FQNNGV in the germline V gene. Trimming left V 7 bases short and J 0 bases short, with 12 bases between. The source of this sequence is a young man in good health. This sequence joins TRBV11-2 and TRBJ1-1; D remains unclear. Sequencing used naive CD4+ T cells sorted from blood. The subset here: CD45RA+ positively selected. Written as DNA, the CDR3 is TGTGCCAGCACCTTCGGACGGATGAACACTGAAGCTTTCTTT. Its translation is CASTFGRMNTEAFF.